This T cell receptor (beta chain) was retrieved from a study of T cell repertoires in ileal Crohn's disease. Described time point: neoterminal ileum biopsy at postoperative endoscopy, about 6 months after surgery. Eligibility required adulthood, ileal or ileocolonic Crohn's disease and indicated ileocolonic resection. Clones were sequenced by immunoSEQ multiplex PCR, and TCRdb holds only the in-frame ones, with some missing. The sample includes about 11,000 clones, approximately 72% of them seen just once. The CDR3 is 16 amino acids. Germline CDR1 MNHEY, CDR2 SVGAGI. V lost 2 bases and J lost 4; bases outside the gene matches: 6.

The chain carries TRBV6-5 and TRBJ1-1; 11 nucleotides match TRBD1. The TCR originated in an adult with Crohn's disease. Sequencing used ileal tissue. CDR3 region: CASSYDGQGARTEAFF. In DNA form, the CDR3 reads TGTGCCAGCAGTTACGACGGACAGGGGGCGCGCACTGAAGCTTTCTTT.